This T cell receptor beta chain derives from a study of beta chain features in type 1 diabetes. On the study more broadly: No age, gender or cell yield differences were seen between patients and healthy donors. General study results and limits: HLA influence on TCRB rearrangement stayed unresolved here. Healthy donors had naive, central memory and Treg TCRB repertoires that appeared less similar than those seen among patients. TCRB CDR3s were moderately but significantly shorter in Type 1 diabetes patients in all four CD4+ subsets.

Staining for CD45RO/CCR7/CD25/CD127/CD95/CD27 allowed sorting of CD4+ naive, central memory, regulatory and stem cell-like memory cells. The entirety of the isolated RNA underwent reverse transcription, so expressed TCRB transcripts were sequenced. Measured with immunoSEQ multiplex PCR; TCRdb has only the in-frame clones, and not every one. The sample comprises 130,000 to 150,000 clones, about 13% of which are singletons, and around 1.4% rests with the top ten. Remarks on this clone: Its antigen is not identified.

The V and J ends lost 4 bases and 3 bases respectively, with 6 bases between them. The CDR3 spans 12 residues. The germline V gene has CDR1 LNHNV and CDR2 YYDKDF (reference sequence). V and J are TRBV15 and TRBJ1-2; D is unclear. The sequence derives from a man aged 18 to 30 with type 1 diabetes. The material sequenced was central memory CD4+ T cells from blood. The CDR3 bases are TGTGCCACCAGCATAAGGTACTATGGCTACACCTTC. This gives the protein CATSIRYYGYTF.